This entry concerns a single T cell receptor (beta chain). Its target is unknown. Sequencing was performed with immunoSEQ multiplex PCR; in TCRdb, only in-frame clones are kept and a portion is missing. The table records around 15,000 clones, about 90% of them present only once. Selected pancreatic ductal adenocarcinoma patients had undergone surgery without neoadjuvant therapy. The data originate from a study of T cells in pancreatic ductal adenocarcinoma. Study-level results: Compared with tumor, blood showed more total productive templates and about 8-fold more clonotypes. The resected pancreatic cancer cohort was biased toward the minority with early-stage disease.

Germline V gene lookup returns CDR1 LGHNA and CDR2 YSLEER. The CDR3 runs 15 residues. Deletions cut 1 base from V and 4 bases from J, with 11 bases between. The receptor was derived from a human donor with pancreatic ductal adenocarcinoma. Input material: PBMCs. This chain uses TRBV4-3 with TRBJ1-5; D is perhaps TRBD1 (6 bases). In nucleotides, the CDR3 is TGCGCCAGCAGCCAAGCCTCAACAGGGAATCAGCCCCAGCATTTT. Translation gives CASSQASTGNQPQHF.